These 21 T cell receptor beta chains came from one sample sequenced in a study of shared clonotypes between healthy human individuals. TCRdb keeps only in-frame clones here, not all; method: immunoSEQ multiplex PCR. This sample carries 2 million to 2.5 million clones, about 94% of them seen once, and the ten largest clones take roughly 0.13%. Sequencing used naive CD4+ T cells sorted from blood. Described subset: CD45RA+ positively selected. These receptors came from a man younger than 35 in good health.

V is TRBV2 and J is TRBJ2-7; D uncertain. The CDR3 runs to 13 residues. V was clipped by 6 bases and J by 2 bases, with 11 bases between them. Germline CDR1 is SNHLY and CDR2 is FYNNEI. CDR3 nucleotide sequence: TGTGCCAGCAGAATTACTGGGACCTACGAGCAGTACTTC. As protein: CASRITGTYEQYF.

This rearrangement joins TRBV30 to TRBJ2-2; a possible D gene is TRBD1 (6 bases). CDR1 is GTSNPN and CDR2 is SVGIG in the germline V gene (reference sequence). CDR3 length: 14 residues. Trimming pared 3 bases from V and 6 bases from J, leaving 14 bases between. CDR3 loop: CAWSPGTHPGELFF. DNA of the CDR3: TGTGCCTGGAGCCCCGGGACACATCCCGGGGAGCTGTTTTTT.

The V and J genes are TRBV5-6 and TRBJ2-5; the match to TRBD1 covers 8 bases. Germline V lookup: CDR1 SGHDT, CDR2 YYEEEE. The trim removed 5 bases at V and 5 bases at J, leaving 11 bases unmatched. The CDR3 is 15 amino acids. CDR3 in DNA: TGTGCCAGCAGACGGACAGGGAACGTGAAGGAGACCCAGTACTTC. It is translated as CASRRTGNVKETQYF.

The chain combines TRBV5-8 with TRBJ2-2; D may correspond to TRBD1 or TRBD2 (5 bases each). V gave up 4 bases and J gave up 3 bases, with 16 bases separating them. The CDR3 runs 16 residues. CDR1 is SGHTS, CDR2 YDEGEE, per germline. In nucleotides, the CDR3 is TGTGCCAGCAGCCCTGGGGCTCGACTATACACCGGGGAGCTGTTTTTT. It yields the protein CASSPGARLYTGELFF.

This chain links TRBV2 with TRBJ2-2; 7 bases align to TRBD1. Looked up from germline, CDR1 is SNHLY and CDR2 is FYNNEI. Unmatched junction bases numbered 5, after V lost 6 bases and J lost 1 base. The CDR3 contains 15 residues. Here the CDR3 reads CASSSDRENTGELFF. CDR3 nucleotide sequence: TGTGCCAGCAGCTCCGACAGGGAGAACACCGGGGAGCTGTTTTTT.

J is TRBJ2-3 and V is TRBV14; tentatively, D is TRBD1 (5 bases). The germline V gene has CDR1 SGHDN and CDR2 FVKESK. The V gene lost 1 base and the J gene lost 13 bases, with 18 bases spanning the gap. This CDR3 has 14 residues. The CDR3 bases are TGTGCCAGCAGCCAAGGACAGAAAGGGCTCCCGGAGTATTTT. As protein: CASSQGQKGLPEYF.

The V gene is TRBV6-4, the J gene TRBJ2-2; 7 bases match TRBD2. The CDR3 is made up of 13 amino acids. Germline V gene lookup returns CDR1 MRHNA and CDR2 SNTAGT. J lost 5 bases, V lost 5 bases, and 2 bases had no gene match. CDR3 amino acids: CASSREGTGELFF. CDR3 bases: TGTGCCAGCAGTAGGGAGGGGACCGGGGAGCTGTTTTTT.

This clone has only one observation. A read error may produce the germline difference seen at one junction end. The V and J genes are TRBV7-7 and TRBJ2-2, with D perhaps TRBD2 (5 bases). This CDR3 spans 16 amino acids. Germline V CDR1 and CDR2: SSHAT, FNYEAQ (reference sequence). The DNA for the CDR3 is TGTGCTAGCAGCCCCGAATCTAGCTCCCACACCGGGGAGCTGTTTTTT. Protein product: CASSPESSSHTGELFF.

This clone was found once. V usage is TRBV19 and J usage is TRBJ2-2; 10 bases are a match to TRBD1. The V segment lost 0 bases and the J segment 0 bases; nucleotides outside the gene matches: 4. CDR3 length: 18 residues. CDR1 is LNHDA, CDR2 SQIVND, per germline (reference sequence). The DNA for the CDR3 is TGTGCCAGTAGTATAGACGACAGGGGGCAAGCGAACACCGGGGAGCTGTTTTTT. Its translation: CASSIDDRGQANTGELFF.

This CDR3 reads CASDRRLVFGPPETQYF. The CDR3 coding sequence is TGTGCCAGCGACCGACGACTAGTTTTCGGCCCGCCAGAGACCCAGTACTTC. V is TRBV2 and J is TRBJ2-5; D might be TRBD2 (6 bases). CDR1 and CDR2 from the germline V gene are SNHLY and FYNNEI. Trimming cost V 8 bases and J 4 bases, with 26 bases left between them. The CDR3 sequence is 17 residues long.

Note on this clone: The sample holds other DNA sequences that translate to the same CDR3. V and J are TRBV6-6 and TRBJ2-7; 9 bases line up with TRBD2. The CDR3 extends over 14 amino acids. The V gene end was trimmed by 8 bases and the J gene end by 0 bases; junction bases not matched to a gene: 5. Germline V CDR1 and CDR2: MNHNY, SVGAGI (reference sequence). DNA of the CDR3: TGTGCCAGCCGAAGCGGGGGGAGCTCCTACGAGCAGTACTTC. This sequence encodes CASRSGGSSYEQYF.

To note about this clone: Other DNA sequences in this specimen translate into the identical CDR3. V gene TRBV29-1 combines with J gene TRBJ1-1; 10 nucleotides agree with TRBD1. J lost 4 bases, V lost 6 bases, and 5 bases had no gene match. The CDR3 has 13 amino acids. Germline CDR1 SQVTM, CDR2 ANQGSEA. The DNA of the CDR3 is TGCAGCGTCCTGACAGGGGGCTTCACTGAAGCTTTCTTT. Its protein product is CSVLTGGFTEAFF.

V usage is TRBV11-2 and J usage is TRBJ2-3; 9 positions agree with TRBD1. There are 18 residues in the CDR3. The germline CDR1 and CDR2 sequences are SGHAT and FQNNGV. V was pared by 1 base and J by 2 bases, with 10 bases of the junction left unmatched. In DNA form, the CDR3 reads TGTGCCAGCAGCTTAGGTAGTTGGGACAGGGAGTCCACAGATACGCAGTATTTT. It codes for CASSLGSWDRESTDTQYF.

This chain links TRBV7-9 with TRBJ2-1; D ambiguous. Germline V gene sequence: CDR1 SEHNR, CDR2 FQNEAQ (reference sequence). This CDR3 comprises 15 residues. V lost 6 bases and J 1 base, leaving 13 bases between the germline ends. CDR3 DNA: TGTGCCAGCAGAAGGAGCGACTCTTCCTACAATGAGCAGTTCTTC. Amino acids: CASRRSDSSYNEQFF.

The chain joins TRBV25-1 to TRBJ1-2, with a possible D match to TRBD1 (6 bases). Germline-derived CDR1 and CDR2 are MGHDK and SYGVNS. The V gene lost 5 bases and the J gene lost 8 bases, with 15 bases spanning the gap. The CDR3 has 13 residues. This CDR3 is CASSYSQGSGYTF. As DNA, the CDR3 is TGTGCCAGCAGTTATTCACAGGGATCGGGCTACACCTTC.

For this clone: This CDR3 is also generated by other DNA sequences in the sample. The J gene is TRBJ2-7, the V gene TRBV9; TRBD1 matches at 7 bases. V gave up 0 bases and J gave up 2 bases; unmatched junction bases: 2. Per the germline V gene, CDR1 is SGDLS and CDR2 is YYNGEE. The CDR3 loop spans 14 amino acids. CDR3 nucleotide sequence: TGTGCCAGCAGCGTAGATCAGGGGGCCTACGAGCAGTACTTC. Its protein is CASSVDQGAYEQYF.

The chain employs TRBV7-2 and TRBJ2-1; unclear D gene. V dropped 7 bases and J dropped 2 bases, with 9 bases sitting between them. This CDR3 spans 13 amino acids. The germline V gene has CDR1 SGHTA and CDR2 FQGNSA. CDR3 coding DNA: TGTGCCAGCACCCGATTCCCCTACAATGAGCAGTTCTTC. Translation gives CASTRFPYNEQFF.

The chain carries TRBV19 and TRBJ1-5; a possible D gene is TRBD1 (5 bases). Germline V lookup: CDR1 LNHDA, CDR2 SQIVND (reference sequence). This CDR3 contains 14 residues. V lost 7 bases, J lost 7 bases, and 17 bases lay in between. The CDR3 spells CASNVRRVYQPQHF. CDR3 DNA sequence: TGTGCCAGTAACGTTCGCAGGGTATACCAGCCCCAGCATTTT.

Comment on this clone: Other DNA variants within this sample encode the same CDR3. J is TRBJ2-5 and V is TRBV11-2, with 14 bases identical to TRBD2. In germline, CDR1 is SGHAT, CDR2 FQNNGV. The CDR3 is made up of 16 amino acids. Trimming removed 1 base from V and 4 bases from J; junction bases left unmatched: 2. CDR3 amino acids: CASSLGTSGRLETQYF. Here the CDR3 DNA reads TGTGCCAGCAGCTTAGGGACTAGCGGGAGGTTAGAGACCCAGTACTTC. The complete variable domain, with remaining parts taken from reference TRBV11-2 and TRBJ2-5, reads EAGVAQSPRYKIIEKRQSVAFWCNPISGHATLYWYQQILGQGPKLLIQFQNNGVVDDSQLPKDRFSAERLKGVDSTLKIQPAKLEDSAVYLCASSLGTSGRLETQYFGPGTRLLVL.

The rearrangement links TRBV5-4 to TRBJ1-4; a weak D match, TRBD1 (5 bases). Trimming took 4 bases from V and 4 from J, leaving 11 bases between them. Germline values: CDR1 SGHNT, CDR2 YYREEE (reference sequence). CDR3 size: 14 residues. The CDR3 sequence is CASSPDRVNEKLFF. The CDR3, as DNA: TGTGCCAGCAGCCCCGACAGAGTTAATGAAAAACTGTTTTTT.

This chain connects TRBV10-3 to TRBJ1-1; 8 nucleotides line up with TRBD1. CDR1 and CDR2 (germline): ENHRY, SYGVKD. V was clipped by 11 bases and J by 1 base; unmatched bases: 6. This CDR3 is 13 amino acids long. CDR3 sequence (DNA): TGTGCCTCCCGTGGACAGGGGAACACTGAAGCTTTCTTT. Encoded protein: CASRGQGNTEAFF.